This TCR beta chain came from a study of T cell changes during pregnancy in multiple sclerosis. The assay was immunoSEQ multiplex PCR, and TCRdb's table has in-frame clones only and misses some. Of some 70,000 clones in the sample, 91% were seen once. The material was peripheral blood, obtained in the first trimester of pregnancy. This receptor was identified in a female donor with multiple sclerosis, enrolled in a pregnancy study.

This chain's CDR3 is CAIRVLAGTGTDTQYF. The CDR3 DNA reads TGTGCCATCAGGGTACTAGCGGGAACGGGTACAGATACGCAGTATTTT. The V call is TRBV10-3, the J call TRBJ2-3, with 10 positions matching TRBD2. The CDR3 is 16 amino acids. Germline V gene sequence: CDR1 ENHRY, CDR2 SYGVKD. V lost 6 bases to trimming and J lost 3 bases; unmatched junction nucleotides: 9.